This T cell receptor beta chain was identified during a study of cytomegalovirus exposure and HLA in healthy donors. Study details: A previous analysis identified about 110 million unique TCR beta sequences derived from about 180 million T cells.

The primer mix had 60 Vbeta and 13 Jbeta primers. The assay was immunoSEQ multiplex PCR, and TCRdb's table has in-frame clones only and misses some. The sample lists roughly 200,000 clones, roughly four fifths occurring once. Germline CDR1 reads SGHVS; CDR2 reads FQNEAQ. CDR3 length: 19 residues. J gave up 1 base and V 0 bases, and 11 bases lay outside the gene matches. Findings and limits, study-wide: In a later analysis, HLA-associated TCR beta chains were more clonally expanded than equally common others.

This clone was detected once. The target antigen is unknown. While unrecorded immune exposures were likely, the donors were nominally healthy when sampled. The clonotype originates from a man younger than 40 in good health and CMV-seronegative. The sample comprised PBMCs. This chain joins TRBV7-8 and TRBJ2-5; 10 nucleotides agree with TRBD2. In DNA form, the CDR3 reads TGTGCCAGCAGCTTAGCGCCTAACTGGCTAGCGGGAGCCCAAGAGACCCAGTACTTC. Its protein product is CASSLAPNWLAGAQETQYF.